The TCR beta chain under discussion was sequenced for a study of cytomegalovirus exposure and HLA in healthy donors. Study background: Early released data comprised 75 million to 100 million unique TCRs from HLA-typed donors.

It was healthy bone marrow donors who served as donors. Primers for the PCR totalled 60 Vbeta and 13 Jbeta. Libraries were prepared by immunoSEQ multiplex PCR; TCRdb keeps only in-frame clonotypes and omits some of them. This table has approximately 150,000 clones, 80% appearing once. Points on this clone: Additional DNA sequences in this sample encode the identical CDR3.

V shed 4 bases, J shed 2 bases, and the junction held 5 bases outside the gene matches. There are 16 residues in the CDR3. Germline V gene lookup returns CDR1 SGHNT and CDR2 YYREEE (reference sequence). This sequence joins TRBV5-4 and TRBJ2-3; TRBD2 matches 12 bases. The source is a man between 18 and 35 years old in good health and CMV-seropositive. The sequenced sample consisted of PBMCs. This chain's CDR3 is CASSPRTSGITDTQYF. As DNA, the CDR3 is TGTGCCAGCAGCCCACGGACTAGCGGGATCACAGATACGCAGTATTTT.